This TCR beta chain came from a study of blood T cell repertoires in COVID-19. CDR1 is MNHEY and CDR2 is SVGAGI in the germline V gene. CDR3 length: 14 residues. Turning to this clone: A junction end diverges from the germline sequence, so it may reflect a read error.

In the original processing: Nucleated cell number was recorded as an estimate derived from reference gene primer amplification. The data were produced by immunoSEQ multiplex PCR, yet TCRdb's version contains in-frame clones alone and is incomplete. V and J calls and clone size are those listed in that table; D and trimming were worked out from the DNA. The sample has 30,000 to 50,000 clones; just under 80% are singletons. Specimen: peripheral blood. This chain joins TRBV6-5 and TRBJ2-5; no firm D call. This TCR came from a man older than 75 with active or convalescent COVID-19. CDR3 in DNA: TGTGCCAGCACTAGACTCCCGCTCCAAGGGACCCAGTACTTC. It translates to CASTRLPLQGTQYF.